This T cell receptor (beta chain) was captured in a study of regulatory T cells in long-lasting Graves disease. Findings of the study overall: Persistent disease exhibited a predilection for TRBV28, TRBJ1-2 and TRBJ2-5.

This clonotype appeared a few times. The antigen remains unidentified. Time point given: newly diagnosed GD, antithyroid drugs for less than 3 months. PBMC RNA was the source of the TCR library. Through Arm-PCR of CDR3 regions and iRepertoire HTBI primers, TCR beta libraries were built. A single record per CDR3 protein comes from TCRdb applying MiXCR to the multiplex PCR reads. This table holds 550,000 to 600,000 distinct CDR3 sequences, 15% to 20% found once. J gave up 4 bases and V 4 bases, and 6 bases lay outside the gene matches. CDR1 is MDHEN, CDR2 SYDVKM, per germline. CDR3 length: 14 residues. The sample was also reused in another study, on T cells in Graves' hyperthyroidism and ophthalmopathy. That work states: Each patient was aged 18 to 65 and had newly diagnosed hyperthyroidism of under 2 months' duration. A first-round RT-PCR of the TCR CDR3 used the HTBI primer set.

The chain links TRBV28 to TRBJ1-2; 7 nucleotides agree with TRBD1. The sequence was obtained from a man younger than 35 with Graves disease. Here the sequenced sample was peripheral blood mononuclear cells (PBMCs), taken at new diagnosis, from a patient treated with antithyroid drugs. CDR3 residues: CASSYSRGVYGYTF. The DNA for the CDR3 is TGTGCCAGCAGTTACAGCAGGGGGGTCTATGGCTACACCTTC.